This T cell receptor (beta chain) is from a study of blood T cell repertoires in COVID-19. Study context: Acute and convalescent COVID-19 samples came from the United States, Italy and Spain. The cDNA or gDNA used as material had been derived from T cells, B-cell-depleted T cells, or PBMCs.

V dropped 2 bases and J dropped 0 bases, with 11 bases sitting between them. The CDR3 runs to 16 residues. Per germline, CDR1 SGHRS and CDR2 YFSETQ. In the authors' methods: Amplification of reference gene primers was used by the study to estimate nucleated cell counts. The repertoire was sequenced with immunoSEQ multiplex PCR; TCRdb's copy has only in-frame clones and lacks some. That table furnishes V, J and clone size, whereas the DNA furnished D and trimming. The data contain around 20,000 clones, about 91% of them singletons. Sequencing used peripheral blood. The rearrangement uses TRBV5-1 and TRBJ2-2; D not resolved. The receptor's source is a man in his sixties or seventies with active COVID-19. CDR3 amino acids: CASSLAVQPNTGELFF. CDR3 in DNA: TGCGCCAGCAGCTTAGCCGTACAGCCGAACACCGGGGAGCTGTTTTTT.